A single sample gave rise to the 15 T cell receptor beta chains below, sequenced in a study of T cells in Graves' hyperthyroidism and ophthalmopathy. RNA transcripts yielded amplified TCR beta CDR3 regions. The primer set for the first-round RT-PCR of the TCR CDR3 was HTBI. MiXCR, run by TCRdb on the multiplex PCR reads, gives a single entry per CDR3 protein. Among about 610,000 distinct CDR3 sequences listed, approximately 14% were seen once. Sequences were obtained from blood. The origin of the receptors is a woman between 40 and 55 years old with Graves' ophthalmopathy.

This clonotype showed up just a few times. J is TRBJ2-7 and V is TRBV18; TRBD2 agrees at 7 bases. The CDR3 covers 15 residues. Germline CDR1 reads KGHSH; CDR2 reads LQKENI. The V and J ends lost 3 bases and 4 bases, in that order; junction bases with no gene match: 9. The CDR3 DNA reads TGTGCCAGCTCACCCCCGTCAGCGGGATGGTACGAGCAGTACTTC. It encodes CASSPPSAGWYEQYF.

The chain is built from TRBV20-1 and TRBJ1-2; D is unresolved. The CDR3 length is 13 residues. Germline assignment: CDR1 DFQATT and CDR2 SNEGSKA (reference sequence). Trimming took off 6 bases at V and 2 bases at J, with 13 bases between the two ends. In nucleotides, the CDR3 is TGCAGTGCCCCCCCCGATATAAACTATGGCTACACCTTC. Translation: CSAPPDINYGYTF.

The table lists this clonotype with many counts. The V gene is TRBV10-3, the J gene TRBJ2-7; TRBD1 is a possible D gene (5 bases). V was clipped by 6 bases and J by 0 bases, with 6 bases between them. CDR1 and CDR2 (germline): ENHRY, SYGVKD. The length of the CDR3 is 12 residues. CDR3 amino acids: CAIRDNSYEQYF. Written as DNA, the CDR3 is TGTGCCATCAGGGACAACTCCTACGAGCAGTACTTC.

There are many counts of this clonotype. The chain is built from TRBV6-5 and TRBJ1-1, with a tentative D call TRBD1 (6 bases). Trimming stripped 5 bases from V and 0 bases from J, with 10 bases between. The V gene's germline CDR1 is MNHEY and CDR2 SVGAGI. The CDR3 runs 14 residues. CDR3 DNA sequence: TGTGCCAGCAGTATTTGGGACATGAACACTGAAGCTTTCTTT. Amino acid sequence: CASSIWDMNTEAFF.

On this clonotype: Possible read error: a much larger clone is one base away. This chain uses TRBV12-3 or TRBV12-4 with TRBJ2-4; D possibly matches TRBD1 or TRBD2 (5 bases each). CDR3 size: 12 residues. Trimming took off 5 bases at V and 5 bases at J, with 7 bases between the two ends. CDR3 nucleotides: TGTGCCAGCAGTCCGGGACAAAACATTCAGTACTTC. This codes for CASSPGQNIQYF.

The chain uses TRBV6-1 and TRBJ2-7; either TRBD1 or TRBD2 may supply D (5 bases each). V lost 3 bases and J lost 2, with 14 bases in between. CDR1 is MNHNS and CDR2 is SASEGT in the germline V gene. The CDR3 length is 15 residues. Written as DNA, the CDR3 is TGTGCCAGCAGTGATGCCCGGGACGGCACCTACGAGCAGTACTTC. It is translated as CASSDARDGTYEQYF.

Ten or more counts support this clonotype. V gene TRBV27 combines with J gene TRBJ2-2; no clear D. This CDR3 spans 13 amino acids. Germline CDR1 and CDR2: MNHEY and SMNVEV (reference sequence). V was clipped by 6 bases and J by 8 bases, with 13 bases between them. The CDR3: CASSPNGGGELFF. As DNA, the CDR3 is TGTGCCAGCAGCCCTAATGGTGGAGGGGAGCTGTTTTTT.

The V and J genes are TRBV5-4 and TRBJ2-7, with 9 bases that match TRBD1. Germline assignment: CDR1 SGHNT and CDR2 YYREEE (reference sequence). V shed 3 bases and J 2 bases; nucleotides not matched to a gene: 6. The CDR3 runs 15 residues. The CDR3 DNA reads TGTGCCAGCAGCTGGGGACAGGGTGGCACCTACGAGCAGTACTTC. This translates into CASSWGQGGTYEQYF.

This clonotype was picked up many times. This chain uses TRBV28 with TRBJ1-5; D is possibly TRBD1 (5 bases). This CDR3 has 14 amino acids. The V gene lost 7 bases and the J gene lost 7 bases, with 17 bases spanning the gap. CDR1 MDHEN and CDR2 SYDVKM come from the germline V gene. The CDR3 region is CASTPSGFRQPQHF. CDR3 coding DNA: TGTGCCAGCACCCCCTCAGGGTTCCGGCAGCCCCAGCATTTT.

This clonotype has a count of ten or more. The V call is TRBV11-2, the J call TRBJ2-7; no reliable D call. The V gene's germline CDR1 is SGHAT and CDR2 FQNNGV. Trimming removed 0 bases from V and 3 bases from J, with 6 bases in between. There are 13 residues in the CDR3. CDR3 in DNA: TGTGCCAGCAGCTTAGAGTTGTACTACGAGCAGTACTTC. Its translation: CASSLELYYEQYF. Full variable domain (rest looked up from reference TRBV11-2 and TRBJ2-7): EAGVAQSPRYKIIEKRQSVAFWCNPISGHATLYWYQQILGQGPKLLIQFQNNGVVDDSQLPKDRFSAERLKGVDSTLKIQPAKLEDSAVYLCASSLELYYEQYFGPGTRLTVT.

In its sample, this clonotype was seen a few times. The chain employs TRBV7-9 and TRBJ1-1; maybe TRBD1 (6 bases). V lost 3 bases and J lost 6, with 8 bases in between. From germline, CDR1 is SEHNR and CDR2 FQNEAQ (reference sequence). The CDR3 length is 12 residues. CDR3 loop: CASSLWGPEAFF. CDR3 coding DNA: TGTGCCAGCAGCTTGTGGGGGCCTGAAGCTTTCTTT.

This clonotype was seen many times. The chain carries TRBV19 and TRBJ1-1; 10 bases fit TRBD1. The CDR3 has 16 residues. V shed 2 bases and J 5 bases; nucleotides not matched to a gene: 8. CDR1 and CDR2 (germline): LNHDA, SQIVND (reference sequence). The CDR3 DNA reads TGTGCCAGTAGTATACGTCGGGACAGGGGAGATACTGAAGCTTTCTTT. Encoded protein: CASSIRRDRGDTEAFF.

The chain carries TRBV12-3 or TRBV12-4 and TRBJ2-5; TRBD1 agrees at 9 bases. This CDR3 has 15 residues. With 2 bases clipped from V and 10 bases from J, the junction kept 11 bases outside the gene matches. The chain's CDR3 is CASSLSGQGRRIQYF. In DNA, the CDR3 is TGTGCCAGCAGTTTATCTGGACAGGGGAGGAGAATCCAGTACTTC.

In its sample, this clonotype was seen many times. The rearrangement links TRBV7-2 to TRBJ1-1; no clear D gene. V lost 2 bases and J lost 4, with 5 bases in between. The CDR3 consists of 12 residues. Germline CDR1 reads SGHTA; CDR2 reads FQGNSA. Here the CDR3 reads CASSLTSTEAFF. In DNA form, the CDR3 reads TGTGCCAGCAGCTTAACCTCCACTGAAGCTTTCTTT.

There are many counts of this clonotype. This chain joins TRBV12-3 or TRBV12-4 and TRBJ1-4; no firm D call. The V end was cut by 6 bases, the J end by 0 bases, with 14 bases between. The CDR3 contains 16 residues. CDR3 loop: CASSQVTRPTNEKLFF. The CDR3 coding sequence is TGTGCCAGCAGCCAGGTAACACGACCAACTAATGAAAAACTGTTTTTT.